Below, 2 T cell receptor beta chains from the same sample are listed, as sequenced in a study of blood T cell repertoires in COVID-19. The protocol was immunoSEQ multiplex PCR, while the TCRdb copy is restricted to in-frame clones and leaves out a portion. The table shows around 100,000 clones, with roughly 88% occurring only once. The sequencing sample was made of peripheral blood. Receptor source: a man aged 18 to 29 with COVID-19, enrolled during active disease.

V is TRBV29-1 and J is TRBJ2-1; tentatively, D is TRBD1 (5 bases). V lost 7 bases and J lost 14, with 15 bases in between. The germline V gene encodes CDR1 SQVTM and CDR2 ANQGSEA. The CDR3 runs 10 residues. The CDR3 spells CSAGQEAEFF. CDR3 DNA sequence: TGCAGCGCCGGACAAGAAGCTGAGTTCTTC.

In the case of this clone: One end of the junction varies from germline; a read error may be responsible. The V and J genes are TRBV5-1 and TRBJ1-4, with 7 bases fitting TRBD1. CDR3 length: 13 amino acids. Germline-derived CDR1 and CDR2 are SGHRS and YFSETQ. The CDR3 loop reads CASSLTGDEKLLF. The CDR3 DNA reads TGCGCCAGCAGCTTGACAGGGGATGAAAAACTGCTTTTT.